This T cell receptor (beta chain) is from a study of cytomegalovirus exposure and HLA in healthy donors. General study findings and limits: Per published reports, the classifier diagnosed cytomegalovirus status with high specificity and sensitivity. Association with HLA alleles at 0.05 false discovery rate was found for around 17,000 TCR beta sequences in a later analysis. Follow-up analysis later connected one missense variant in DCLRE1C with trimming of TCR beta V- and J-genes.

The PCR used 60 Vbeta and 13 Jbeta primers. Generated by immunoSEQ multiplex PCR, the TCRdb table keeps only in-frame clones and is missing some. The data hold over 75,000 clones, with approximately 9% observed a single time. Points on this clone: Its antigen is undetermined.

The CDR3 is 11 amino acids. V lost 6 bases and J 9 bases, leaving 11 bases between the germline ends. CDR1 is SNHLY, CDR2 FYNNEI, per germline. The sample taken for sequencing was PBMCs. The chain joins TRBV2 to TRBJ2-5; D might be TRBD1 (6 bases). This clonotype originated in a man aged 50 to 59 in good health and CMV-seropositive. For the CDR3, the DNA is TGTGCCAGCAGAAACAGGGTTCCCCAGTACTTC. Translating gives CASRNRVPQYF.